The T cell receptor beta chain under discussion was sequenced for a study of T cell responses to AZD1222 COVID-19 vaccine. Broader study findings: Spike-specific TCR breadth and depth grew following two AZD1222 doses. As reported, nearly half of all spike-specific TCRs target variant regions that are unmutated. Every sample of the repertoires postdated the peak T cell response.

For this clone: What it binds is unknown.

Between the trimmed V and J ends, which lost 0 bases and 5 bases, there was a span of 16 bases. This CDR3 has 16 residues. Germline CDR1 MGHRA, CDR2 YSYEKL. Measured with immunoSEQ multiplex PCR; TCRdb has only the in-frame clones, and not every one. The table lists about 140,000 clones, around 87% of them singletons, with about 1.5% in the top ten. The specimen was peripheral blood, collected on day 0 of AZD1222 vaccination. This sequence originates from an adult in good health. This chain joins TRBV4-1 and TRBJ2-5; possible D gene TRBD2, 6 bases. DNA for the CDR3: TGCGCCAGCAGCCAAGACCCGGGCCCCGCGGGGGAGACCCAGTACTTC. It specifies CASSQDPGPAGETQYF.